This is a list of T cell receptor beta chains from one sample in a study of shared clonotypes between healthy human individuals. Data came from immunoSEQ multiplex PCR; TCRdb stores just in-frame clones and leaves some out. Here the sample spans hundreds of thousands of clones, 90% to 97% being singletons. Sequenced input: naive CD8+ T cells sorted from blood. The receptors shown here come from a woman in her 30s in good health. Both conserved end residues are part of each CDR3. The order of the fields is D gene, clone size, J gene, V gene, CDR3 protein, CDR3 DNA. D genes are given only for firm matches. Part of the rows lack a size; the others show once, few, many or a class for expanded clones.

- - TRBJ2-3 TRBV25-1 CASSGWTPPLTDTQYF TGTGCCAGCAGTGGGTGGACACCCCCGTTAACAGATACGCAGTATTTT
- - TRBJ2-7 TRBV9 CASSARDGTYEQYF TGTGCCAGCAGCGCCCGGGACGGCACCTACGAGCAGTACTTC
- - TRBJ1-2 TRBV4-1 CASSQDRIAEYPFYGYTF TGCGCCAGCAGCCAAGATCGAATAGCAGAGTACCCGTTCTATGGCTACACCTTC
- - TRBJ2-1 TRBV5-4 CASSLRDSKEQFF TGTGCCAGCAGCTTGAGGGACTCCAAGGAGCAGTTCTTC
- - TRBJ2-7 TRBV7-9 CASSFLRGNTYEQYF TGTGCCAGCAGCTTCCTGCGCGGGAACACCTACGAGCAGTACTTC
TRBD2 once TRBJ2-7 TRBV6-6 CASSGGLAGTYEQYF TGTGCCAGCAGTGGGGGACTAGCGGGAACCTACGAGCAGTACTTC
TRBD2 - TRBJ2-7 TRBV28 CASEREAGYEQYF TGTGCCAGCGAGCGGGAGGCGGGCTACGAGCAGTACTTC
- - TRBJ1-5 TRBV7-6 CASSSGGWNSNQPQHF TGTGCCAGCAGCTCCGGGGGGTGGAATAGCAATCAGCCCCAGCATTTT
TRBD2 once TRBJ2-1 TRBV5-1 CASSTHSGGTLNEQFF TGCGCCAGCAGCACCCACAGCGGGGGGACTTTGAATGAGCAGTTCTTC
- once TRBJ2-3 TRBV11-2 CASSLSAESTDTQYF TGTGCCAGCAGCTTATCGGCAGAATCCACAGATACGCAGTATTTT
- - TRBJ2-7 TRBV28 CASRRVGGPIYEQYF TGTGCCAGCCGCCGGGTCGGAGGGCCAATCTACGAGCAGTACTTC
- - TRBJ1-2 TRBV19 CASSMGHKANYGYTF TGTGCCAGTAGTATGGGACACAAAGCTAACTATGGCTACACCTTC
- - TRBJ1-1 TRBV4-1 CASRLRQDMNTEAFF TGCGCCAGCCGCTTACGACAGGACATGAACACTGAAGCTTTCTTT
- - TRBJ1-4 TRBV7-8 CASSLVPTDEKLFF TGTGCCAGCAGCTTAGTCCCTACGGATGAAAAACTGTTTTTT
TRBD2 - TRBJ2-1 TRBV13 CASSTPGGLAVNNEQFF TGTGCCAGCAGCACACCAGGGGGACTAGCGGTTAACAATGAGCAGTTCTTC
TRBD2 - TRBJ2-7 TRBV27 CASGINSGRDREQYF TGTGCCAGTGGGATCAATAGCGGGAGGGACCGCGAGCAGTACTTC
- - TRBJ2-3 TRBV19 CAGRREEDTQYF TGTGCCGGGCGCAGAGAGGAGGATACGCAGTATTTT
TRBD2 - TRBJ2-1 TRBV5-6 CASSLVRDYHNEQFF TGTGCCAGCAGCTTGGTGAGGGACTACCACAATGAGCAGTTCTTC
- once TRBJ2-5 TRBV5-5 CASSARPGYQETQYF TGTGCCAGCAGCGCCAGACCCGGGTACCAAGAGACCCAGTACTTC
TRBD1 - TRBJ2-1 TRBV5-5 CASSLGTGDYNEQFF TGTGCCAGCAGCCTAGGGACAGGGGACTACAATGAGCAGTTCTTC
- - TRBJ2-7 TRBV5-4 CASSVGTPGYEQYF TGTGCCAGCAGTGTCGGGACCCCGGGGTACGAGCAGTACTTC
- - TRBJ1-3 TRBV7-9 CASSHSGNTIYF TGTGCCAGCTCTCACTCTGGAAACACCATATATTTT
- - TRBJ1-1 TRBV27 CATRLTDYTEAFF TGTGCCACCCGCCTGACGGACTACACTGAAGCTTTCTTT
- - TRBJ2-1 TRBV21-1 CARGQAYNEQFF TGTGCCAGGGGACAGGCATACAATGAGCAGTTCTTC
TRBD1 - TRBJ2-6 TRBV28 CASSLRVDRALRSGANVLTF TGTGCCAGCAGTTTAAGGGTAGACAGGGCCTTGCGCTCTGGGGCCAACGTCCTGACTTTC
TRBD2 - TRBJ2-3 TRBV19 CASSTRLAGGLNFDTQYF TGTGCCAGTAGTACTCGACTAGCGGGAGGGCTCAATTTCGATACGCAGTATTTT
- - TRBJ2-5 TRBV7-8 CASSPPGYQETQYF TGTGCCAGCAGCCCTCCGGGGTACCAAGAGACCCAGTACTTC
TRBD2 - TRBJ2-3 TRBV13 CASSHSGSPDTQYF TGTGCCAGCAGCCATAGCGGGAGCCCAGATACGCAGTATTTT
TRBD1 - TRBJ2-7 TRBV4-1 CASSQDEGARAYEQYF TGCGCCAGCAGCCAAGACGAGGGGGCGCGGGCCTACGAGCAGTACTTC